This T cell receptor (beta chain) derives from a study of cytomegalovirus exposure and HLA in healthy donors. As for the study in general: Earlier results showed approximately 120 million unique TCR beta sequences derived from about 179 million T cells. General study findings and limits: In a later analysis, across HLA loci, associated TCR counts were highest for DRB1, lowest for HLA-C. A link between a missense DCLRE1C variant and TCR beta V- and J-gene trimming emerged from a later analysis. Testing in vitro showed a few CMV-associated chains specific for CMV antigens.

Concerning this clone: The antigen is unknown.

The PCR employed 60 Vbeta primers together with 13 Jbeta primers. Profiling relied on immunoSEQ multiplex PCR, and the TCRdb table lists in-frame clones only, not all of them. The data show roughly 150,000 clones, roughly a tenth seen once. V lost 2 bases to trimming and J lost 2 bases, with 16 bases between them. The CDR3 spans 15 residues. CDR1 is GTSNPN and CDR2 is SVGIG in the germline V gene (reference sequence). Sequences were obtained from PBMCs. This sequence was found in a male donor in good health and CMV-seronegative. The rearrangement joins TRBV30 to TRBJ2-7; a weak D match, TRBD1 (6 bases). The chain's CDR3 is CAWSNNAAGAYEQYF. CDR3 bases: TGTGCCTGGAGTAACAATGCGGCAGGGGCCTACGAGCAGTACTTC.